The rows below give T cell receptor beta chains drawn from one sample of a study of radiation and T cells in renal cell carcinoma. The protocol was immunoSEQ multiplex PCR, while the TCRdb copy is restricted to in-frame clones and leaves out a portion. The sample has 160,000 or so clones; approximately 86% are singletons. The sequencing here drew on blood, taken from a patient whose treatment included radiotherapy and nephrectomy. The receptors shown here come from a woman between 45 and 60 years old with renal cell carcinoma. Both conserved end residues are part of each CDR3. D genes are given only for firm matches. Where a row states a size, it is once, few, many or the class of an expanded clone; other rows omit it.

TRBD1	TRBV30	NA	TRBJ1-1	CAWKKPRPSTGALNTEAFF	TGTGCCTGGAAAAAACCCCGTCCTTCGACAGGGGCCTTGAACACTGAAGCTTTCTTT
TRBD1	TRBV11-1	NA	TRBJ1-2	CASSLSRQGDYGYTF	TGTGCCAGCAGCTTAAGTCGACAGGGGGACTATGGCTACACCTTC
NA	TRBV9	NA	TRBJ1-3	CASSVVGSGNTIYF	TGTGCCAGCAGCGTAGTCGGGTCTGGAAACACCATATATTTT
TRBD2	TRBV9	NA	TRBJ2-5	CASSVNPGTSGYF	TGTGCCAGCAGCGTCAACCCCGGTACTAGCGGGTACTTC
NA	TRBV19	NA	TRBJ2-2	CASSSRTTNTGELFF	TGTGCCAGTAGTTCTCGCACGACCAACACCGGGGAGCTGTTTTTT
NA	TRBV28	many	TRBJ1-2	CASRPGLSYYGYTF	TGTGCCAGCAGGCCAGGGCTTTCCTACTATGGCTACACCTTC
NA	TRBV9	few	TRBJ1-2	CASSVLGEGGYGYTF	TGTGCCAGCAGCGTCTTAGGTGAGGGGGGCTATGGCTACACCTTC
NA	TRBV2	NA	TRBJ1-1	CASSEGINTEAFF	TGTGCCAGCAGTGAGGGGATTAACACTGAAGCTTTCTTT
NA	TRBV4-3	NA	TRBJ1-5	CASSQDEGQPQHF	TGCGCCAGCAGCCAAGATGAAGGGCAGCCCCAGCATTTT
NA	TRBV4-2	NA	TRBJ2-6	CASSQEGEGGSGANVLTF	TGTGCCAGCAGCCAAGAGGGAGAGGGGGGCTCTGGGGCCAACGTCCTGACTTTC
NA	TRBV13	NA	TRBJ1-2	CASSLAAAPYGYTF	TGTGCCAGCAGCTTAGCGGCAGCTCCCTATGGCTACACCTTC
TRBD1	TRBV5-6	NA	TRBJ2-5	CASSLPGQGMETQYF	TGTGCCAGCAGCCTACCGGGACAGGGGATGGAGACCCAGTACTTC
NA	TRBV11-2	NA	TRBJ1-4	CASSLAGDNNEKLFF	TGTGCCAGCAGTCTTGCGGGGGATAATAATGAAAAACTGTTTTTT